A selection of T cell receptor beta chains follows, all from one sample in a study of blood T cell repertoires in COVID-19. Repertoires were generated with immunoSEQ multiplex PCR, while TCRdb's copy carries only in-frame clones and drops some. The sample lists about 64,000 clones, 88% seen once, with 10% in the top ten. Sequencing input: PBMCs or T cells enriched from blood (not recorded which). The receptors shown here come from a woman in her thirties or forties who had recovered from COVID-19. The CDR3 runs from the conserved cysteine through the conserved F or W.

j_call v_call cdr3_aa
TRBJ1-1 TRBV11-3 CASSLGQGRMGTEAFF
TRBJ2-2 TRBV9 CASGRVASTGELFF
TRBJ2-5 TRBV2 CASSATSGDVGTQYF
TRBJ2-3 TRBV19 CASSISQRGADTQYF
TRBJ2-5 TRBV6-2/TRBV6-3 CASSSSAGTVETQYF
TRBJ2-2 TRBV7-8 CASSLVGGTTGELFF
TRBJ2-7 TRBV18 CASSTGGYYEQYF
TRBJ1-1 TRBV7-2 CASSFAGGLNTEAFF
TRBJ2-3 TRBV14 CASSPYRGLAAFSTDTQYF
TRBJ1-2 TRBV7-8 CASSLTAGVNFLGYTF
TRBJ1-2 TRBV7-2 CASRGNRGSGYTF
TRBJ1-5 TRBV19 CASSIVPRGQNQPQHF